The 14 T cell receptor beta chains below all came from one sample that was sequenced in a study of human T cells and chemical hapten exposure (TCRdb year 2021). Libraries were built with RACE. Sequencing was performed on a NextSeq 500. TCRdb trimmed the raw reads at Q25, called clones with MiXCR and kept productive beta chains. When rows share a CDR3 protein, they turn into one entry using the most common DNA and genes. The sample data list 370,000 or so distinct CDR3 sequences, and about 4.4% of these were observed just once. The top ten constitute approximately 2.1% of the sample. The time point label of this sample denotes: patch test 1, 2 weeks after DPC sensitization. The treatment or condition tag for this specimen amounts to: therapeutic diphenylcyclopropenone sensitization with weekly scalp DPC. The sample here was whole blood, taken in connection with sensitization to the hapten diphenylcyclopropenone (DPC). These receptors all stem from a woman between 45 and 60 years old with alopecia areata. Some clones in this sample may be carry-over from other donors' samples.

The chain recombines TRBV6-1 with TRBJ2-3; 12 bases agree with TRBD2. The CDR3 is made up of 17 amino acids. CDR1 and CDR2 (germline): MNHNS, SASEGT. Trimming removed 7 bases from V and 2 bases from J; junction bases left unmatched: 10. The CDR3 here is CASTSTSGGPITDTQYF. CDR3 DNA sequence: TGTGCCAGCACCTCGACTAGCGGGGGCCCAATCACAGATACGCAGTATTTT.

CDR3 protein: CASSLETGAGNSPLHF. The CDR3 DNA sequence: TGTGCCAGCAGCCTTGAAACAGGGGCCGGTAATTCACCCCTCCACTTT. The gene calls are TRBV3-1 and TRBJ1-6; 7 nucleotides match TRBD1. CDR1 and CDR2 from the germline V gene are LGHDT and YNNKEL (reference sequence). CDR3 size: 16 residues. Trimming at V came to 4 bases and at J to 6 bases, leaving 9 bases not matched to a gene. Supplemented by reference TRBV3-1 and TRBJ1-6, the full variable domain reads DTAVSQTPKYLVTQMGNDKSIKCEQNLGHDTMYWYKQDSKKFLKIMFSYNNKELIINETVPNRFSPKSPDKAHLNLHINSLELGDSAVYFCASSLETGAGNSPLHFGNGTRLTVT.

The table lists this clonotype with many counts. This chain connects TRBV5-1 to TRBJ1-3; D may be TRBD1 (5 bases). The V and J ends lost 1 base and 0 bases respectively, with 14 bases between them. CDR1 and CDR2 from the germline V gene are SGHRS and YFSETQ. The length of the CDR3 is 17 residues. The CDR3 loop reads CASSLISQGNSGNTIYF. The CDR3 DNA reads TGCGCCAGCAGCTTGATTTCTCAGGGAAACTCTGGAAACACCATATATTTT.

This clonotype was recorded many times. This chain joins TRBV25-1 and TRBJ2-3; D tentatively fits TRBD1 or TRBD2 (5 bases each). The CDR3 sequence is 14 residues long. The germline CDR1 and CDR2 sequences are MGHDK and SYGVNS. Trimming shortened V by 7 bases and J by 1 base, and 12 bases separated the two germline ends. The CDR3 DNA sequence: TGTGCCAGCACCCGAGGGGACCGCACAGATACGCAGTATTTT. Protein product: CASTRGDRTDTQYF.

The table lists this clonotype with many counts. V and J are TRBV20-1 and TRBJ2-7; possible D gene TRBD2, 6 bases. Between the trimmed V and J ends, which lost 6 bases and 2 bases, there was a span of 14 bases. The CDR3 totals 13 residues. Per germline, CDR1 DFQATT and CDR2 SNEGSKA (reference sequence). The CDR3 spells CSARLAATYEQYF. CDR3 DNA: TGCAGTGCCCGCTTAGCGGCCACCTACGAGCAGTACTTC.

In nucleotides, the CDR3 is TGTGCCAGCAGCCTGATGGAGGGTGATTATGGCTACACCTTC. Protein: CASSLMEGDYGYTF. The chain employs TRBV3-1 and TRBJ1-2; D gene ambiguous. The V gene lost 4 bases and the J gene lost 5 bases, with 14 bases spanning the gap. CDR1 and CDR2 from the germline V gene are LGHDT and YNNKEL (reference sequence). The CDR3 extends over 14 amino acids. The whole variable domain, filled in from reference TRBV3-1 and TRBJ1-2, reads DTAVSQTPKYLVTQMGNDKSIKCEQNLGHDTMYWYKQDSKKFLKIMFSYNNKELIINETVPNRFSPKSPDKAHLNLHINSLELGDSAVYFCASSLMEGDYGYTFGSGTRLTVV.

This clonotype has ten or more counts. The V and J genes are TRBV18 and TRBJ2-7; 8 nucleotides line up with TRBD2. CDR1 is KGHSH and CDR2 is LQKENI in the germline V gene. The CDR3 runs 14 residues. V lost 2 bases, J lost 2 bases, and 2 bases stayed unmatched. CDR3 region: CASSPFGGAYEQYF. CDR3 in DNA: TGTGCCAGCTCACCATTCGGGGGGGCCTACGAGCAGTACTTC. Using reference TRBV18 and TRBJ2-7 for the parts outside the CDR3, the full variable domain is NAGVMQNPRHLVRRRGQEARLRCSPMKGHSHVYWYRQLPEEGLKFMVYLQKENIIDESGMPKERFSAEFPKEGPSILRIQQVVRGDSAAYFCASSPFGGAYEQYFGPGTRLTVT.

This clonotype was detected many times. The gene calls are TRBV10-3 and TRBJ1-2; D is unresolved. Between the trimmed V and J ends, which lost 2 bases and 4 bases, there was a span of 8 bases. CDR3 size: 13 residues. The germline V gene encodes CDR1 ENHRY and CDR2 SYGVKD. The CDR3 DNA reads TGTGCCATCAGTGAGACGGAATCCTATGGCTACACCTTC. This translates into CAISETESYGYTF.

At least ten counts were recorded for this clonotype. The chain is built from TRBV16 and TRBJ2-1; D gene uncertain. V lost 2 bases and J 10 bases, leaving 6 bases between the germline ends. This CDR3 region has 11 residues. CDR1 KGHSY and CDR2 FQNENV come from the germline V gene. The chain's CDR3 is CASSQQFEQFF. CDR3 DNA sequence: TGTGCCAGCAGCCAACAGTTCGAGCAGTTCTTC.

The table lists this clonotype with many counts. The genes are TRBV20-1 and TRBJ2-5; D gene uncertain. The V end lost 3 bases, the J end lost 4 bases, and 6 bases lay between the germline ends. Germline V gives CDR1 DFQATT, CDR2 SNEGSKA (reference sequence). The CDR3 totals 11 residues. The CDR3 reads CSASWLETQYF. The CDR3 coding sequence is TGCAGTGCTAGCTGGTTAGAGACCCAGTACTTC.

This clonotype showed up many times. The CDR3 loop reads CASSLRVGNYGYTF. DNA of the CDR3: TGTGCCAGCAGCTTAAGGGTGGGGAACTATGGCTACACCTTC. The V call is TRBV11-3, the J call TRBJ1-2; D gene ambiguous. CDR1 SGHNT and CDR2 YENEEA come from the germline V gene. The V end lost 2 bases, the J end lost 2 bases, and 9 bases lay between the germline ends. The CDR3 runs 14 residues. The variable domain in full, completed from reference TRBV11-3 and TRBJ1-2, reads EAGVVQSPRYKIIEKKQPVAFWCNPISGHNTLYWYLQNLGQGPELLIRYENEEAVDDSQLPKDRFSAERLKGVDSTLKIQPAELGDSAVYLCASSLRVGNYGYTFGSGTRLTVV.

This clonotype was seen only a few times. This chain uses TRBV6-2 or TRBV6-3 with TRBJ2-1; the D is unclear. V dropped 2 bases and J dropped 8 bases, with 16 bases sitting between them. The CDR3 has 15 amino acids. Germline V lookup: CDR1 MNHEY, CDR2 SVGEGT. CDR3 sequence (DNA): TGTGCCAGCAGTTACCTCGGACCACCGGCACATGAGCAGTTCTTC. It specifies CASSYLGPPAHEQFF.

This clonotype was observed a handful of times. CDR3 residues: CASSSERGVWDTQYF. The CDR3 coding sequence is TGTGCCAGCAGTTCGGAGCGGGGGGTGTGGGATACGCAGTATTTT. The chain has TRBV12-3 or TRBV12-4 and TRBJ2-3; 9 nucleotides align to TRBD2. J gave up 6 bases and V 4 bases, and 8 bases lay outside the gene matches. The CDR3 totals 15 residues.

This clonotype has a handful of counts. J is TRBJ2-7 and V is TRBV27; perhaps TRBD1 as D (6 bases). From germline, CDR1 is MNHEY and CDR2 SMNVEV (reference sequence). The CDR3 is 14 amino acids. Trimming removed 6 bases from V and 0 bases from J, with 12 bases in between. For the CDR3, the DNA is TGTGCCAGCAGGGCAGGGGATAGCTCCTACGAGCAGTACTTC. It is translated as CASRAGDSSYEQYF.